Shown below are 9 T cell receptor beta chains from a single sample sequenced in a study of CD8+ T cells in alopecia areata. Extracted RNA was reverse transcribed into cDNA, the sequencing template. Produced via immunoSEQ multiplex PCR; TCRdb's table is partial and in-frame only. This sample carries over 100,000 clones, none of them present only once. Sequencing used lesional skin. These receptors all stem from a C3H/HeJ mouse with alopecia areata. This strain's MHC haplotype is H2-k.

This clone was seen a handful of times. Germline and genes: mouse. Partial CDR3 DNA: TGTGCCAGCAGTGATATCCTGGGGGGGCCCTTTCAAGAC. Its protein product is CASSDILGGPFQD. The complete CDR3 sequence is CASSDILGGPFQDTQYF. The V gene is TRBV13-3, the J gene TRBJ2-5; 10 bases match TRBD2. Read sequence stops 4 residues before the CDR3 end, and the germline J gene provides the missing end. Germline CDR1 NNHDY, CDR2 SYVADS. The CDR3 has 17 residues. V was clipped by 1 base and J by 3 bases; unmatched bases: 8.

This clone was seen more than once but under ten times. Germline and genes: mouse. The observed sequence ends 4 residues before the CDR3 terminus, with the missing tail filled in from the germline J gene. V usage is TRBV13-3 and J usage is TRBJ2-2; D ambiguous. The CDR3 sequence is 14 residues long. Trimming took 1 base from V and 6 from J, leaving 10 bases between them. CDR1 is NNHDY and CDR2 is SYVADS in the germline V gene. The sequenced part of the CDR3 DNA is TGTGCCAGCAGTGATACCAGGTCCCCCGGG. Protein sequence: CASSDTRSPG. The full CDR3 sequence reads CASSDTRSPGQLYF.

This clone was observed a handful of times. Gene names denote mouse genes. With the read ending 4 residues before the CDR3 end, the germline J gene is used to fill in that end. The J gene is TRBJ2-1, the V gene TRBV19, with TRBD1 matching 7 bases. The junction had 2 bases not matched to a gene; V was cut back by 2 bases and J by 3 bases. The CDR3 is 14 residues long. The germline CDR1 and CDR2 sequences are FNHDT and SITEND (reference sequence). The covered CDR3 bases are TGTGCCAGCAGTATCAACAGGGGCTATGCT. Its protein product is CASSINRGYA. The full CDR3 reads CASSINRGYAEQFF.

This clone has only a few counts. Gene names denote mouse genes. The CDR3 is CASSGEGADYEQYF. Incomplete CDR3 DNA: TGTGCCAGCAGTGGAGAGGGGGCAGACTAT. This chain links TRBV13-1 with TRBJ2-7; perhaps TRBD1 as D (7 bases). The CDR3 extends 4 residues past the end of the read, so its final part is completed from the germline J gene. V lost 3 bases, J lost 3 bases, and 13 bases lay in between. The CDR3 has 14 amino acids. Germline CDR1 NSHNY, CDR2 SYGAGN.

This clone has only a few counts. Genes and germline come from the mouse. The sequenced fragment ends 4 residues before the CDR3 boundary, so the rest is inferred from the germline J gene. The chain recombines TRBV19 with TRBJ2-5, with 8 bases matching TRBD2. The CDR3 loop spans 15 amino acids. The germline gives CDR1 FNHDT, CDR2 SITEND (reference sequence). Trimming at V came to 2 bases and at J to 1 base, leaving 3 bases not matched to a gene. CDR3 protein: CASSMGGADQDTQYF. The CDR3 DNA, read in part, is TGTGCCAGCAGTATGGGGGGGGCGGACCAAGAC.

Regarding this clone: Gene names denote mouse genes. The read stops 4 residues short of the end of the CDR3; the missing end is completed from the germline J gene. The V gene is TRBV19, the J gene TRBJ1-1; 9 bases match TRBD1. The V gene's germline CDR1 is FNHDT and CDR2 SITEND (reference sequence). This CDR3 has 17 amino acids. Losses at the gene ends were 4 bases for V and 3 bases for J; bases not matched to a gene: 13. CDR3 protein: CASSEAPSGQGDTEVFF. The CDR3 DNA, read in part, is TGTGCCAGCAGTGAAGCCCCTTCGGGACAGGGAGACACA.

This clone was observed a few times. Germline and genes here are mouse. The CDR3 extends 4 residues past the end of the read, so its final part is completed from the germline J gene. V gene TRBV13-3 combines with J gene TRBJ2-3; D possibly corresponds to TRBD2 (7 bases). CDR1 NNHDY and CDR2 SYVADS come from the germline V gene. CDR3 length: 16 amino acids. V shed 0 bases and J shed 0 bases, with 11 bases lying between them. The CDR3: CASSDEWGASAETLYF. The CDR3 bases that were read are TGTGCCAGCAGTGATGAGTGGGGGGCGAGTGCAGAA.

This clone was observed a few times. The protein here is the DNA translation, as the TCRdb protein differs from it at residue 11. Gene and germline names: mouse. The CDR3 end falls 3 residues outside the read, so it is completed with the germline J gene. The chain links TRBV13-3 to TRBJ1-6, with a tentative D call TRBD1 (6 bases). TRBJ1-6 is placed among ORFs of uncertain function. Trimming cost V 4 bases and J 8 bases, with 13 bases left between them. The CDR3 consists of 14 residues. Germline lookup yields CDR1 NNHDY and CDR2 SYVADS. The CDR3 sequence: CASSITGKDSPLYF. CDR3 DNA, as far as it was read: TGTGCCAGCAGTATTACAGGGAAGGATTCGCCC.

This clone was counted a few times. Gene names follow the mouse nomenclature. The read finishes 4 residues shy of the CDR3 end, and the germline J gene is used to complete it. J is TRBJ1-2 and V is TRBV17; a weak D match, TRBD1 (6 bases). Germline CDR1 and CDR2: MNHDT and YYDKIL. The CDR3 consists of 15 residues. The sequenced part of the CDR3 DNA is TGTGCTAGCAGTAGAGATCTTGGGGGGGCGCCC. Protein: CASSRDLGGAP. In full, the CDR3 reads CASSRDLGGAPDYTF.